This T cell receptor (beta chain) was obtained from a study of T cells in Graves' hyperthyroidism and ophthalmopathy. Study-level findings and limits: Model output signaled ophthalmopathy a median 6.5 months ahead of onset. Among thyroid clonotypes expanded above 0.001, most also appeared in blood.

Ophthalmopathy cases scored 3 or more on the Clinical Activity Score and 4 or more on NOSPECS grade, with duration below 3 months. Patients with uncontrolled infections, other autoimmune diseases, pregnancy or lactation were excluded. CDR1 and CDR2 (germline): SGHRS, YFSETQ. V shed 5 bases and J shed 3 bases, with 18 bases lying between them. The CDR3 covers 15 residues. Amplification of TCR beta CDR3 regions was performed using RNA transcripts as template. The HTBI primer set drove a first-round RT-PCR of the TCR CDR3. TCRdb re-derived calls from the multiplex PCR reads in MiXCR, one entry per CDR3 protein. The data show some 490,000 distinct CDR3 sequences, around a fifth seen once. With regard to this clonotype: Its antigen remains unknown.

The sequence derives from a woman in her 70s with Graves' ophthalmopathy. The sequenced sample consisted of blood. V is TRBV5-1 and J is TRBJ2-7, with unresolved D. The CDR3 is CASSLGHVGYYEQYF. CDR3 DNA: TGCGCCAGCAGTCTCGGGCACGTGGGGTACTACGAGCAGTACTTC.